A selection of T cell receptor beta chains follows, all from one sample in a study of PD-L1 blockade in urothelial cancer. TCRdb's copy holds only in-frame clones and misses some; the assay was immunoSEQ multiplex PCR. The data hold roughly 47,000 clones, with less than 85% observed a single time. The sequencing here drew on PBMCs, taken around atezolizumab (anti-PD-L1) treatment. The receptors were sampled from a man aged 65 to 85 with urothelial cancer. Both conserved end residues are part of each CDR3. D genes are given only for firm matches. For some rows the clone size is stated as once, few or many, or as a class when expanded; others skip it.

V: TRBV9; J: TRBJ2-3; size: .; D: .; CDR3: CASSVGGGTGWTDTQYF; DNA: TGTGCCAGCAGCGTGGGGGGTGGCACTGGGTGGACAGATACGCAGTATTTT
V: TRBV11-3; J: TRBJ2-3; size: few; D: .; CDR3: CASSGGDTQYF; DNA: TGTGCCAGCAGCGGGGGGGATACGCAGTATTTT
V: TRBV4-1; J: TRBJ1-1; size: many; D: .; CDR3: CASSTLRGWTEAFF; DNA: TGCGCCAGCAGCACCCTTAGGGGGTGGACTGAAGCTTTCTTT
V: TRBV5-1; J: TRBJ2-3; size: .; D: TRBD1; CDR3: CASSLAGTGDWDTQYF; DNA: TGCGCCAGCAGCTTGGCTGGGACAGGGGATTGGGATACGCAGTATTTT
V: TRBV11-2; J: TRBJ2-5; size: .; D: .; CDR3: CASSSQETQYF; DNA: TGTGCCAGCAGCTCTCAGGAGACCCAGTACTTC
V: TRBV7-9; J: TRBJ2-7; size: .; D: .; CDR3: CASSLAGPYLATHSYEQYF; DNA: TGTGCCAGCAGCTTAGCGGGTCCCTATCTAGCGACTCACTCCTACGAGCAGTACTTC
V: TRBV5-4; J: TRBJ2-7; size: .; D: TRBD1; CDR3: CASSLAGAGTGIGEQYF; DNA: TGTGCCAGCAGCTTGGCCGGGGCCGGGACAGGGATAGGCGAGCAGTACTTC
V: TRBV18; J: TRBJ2-1; size: .; D: TRBD1; CDR3: CASSPEGQGWGNEQFF; DNA: TGTGCCAGCTCACCCGAAGGACAGGGATGGGGAAATGAGCAGTTCTTC
V: TRBV28; J: TRBJ1-1; size: .; D: .; CDR3: CTSSSPGSPSANTEAFF; DNA: TGTACCAGCAGTTCCCCGGGGTCCCCGTCGGCGAACACTGAAGCTTTCTTT
V: TRBV11-1; J: TRBJ2-3; size: .; D: TRBD2; CDR3: CASSLRVAGSTDTQYF; DNA: TGTGCCAGCAGCTTAAGGGTAGCGGGTAGCACAGATACGCAGTATTTT
V: TRBV28; J: TRBJ1-4; size: .; D: .; CDR3: CASSLGDRANEKLFF; DNA: TGTGCCAGCAGTTTGGGTGACAGAGCAAATGAAAAACTGTTTTTT
V: TRBV18; J: TRBJ1-2; size: .; D: TRBD1; CDR3: CASSPSSDRGRDGYTF; DNA: TGTGCCAGCTCACCATCTAGCGACAGGGGGCGAGATGGCTACACCTTC
V: TRBV5-1; J: TRBJ2-1; size: .; D: TRBD2; CDR3: CASSLLAGEGLDEQFF; DNA: TGCGCCAGCAGCTTACTCGCGGGAGAGGGGTTGGATGAGCAGTTCTTC
V: TRBV4-1; J: TRBJ2-1; size: .; D: TRBD2; CDR3: CASSQEGLAGDINEQFF; DNA: TGCGCCAGCAGCCAAGAAGGTCTAGCGGGAGACATTAATGAGCAGTTCTTC
V: TRBV6-1; J: TRBJ2-3; size: .; D: .; CDR3: CASSEGGFTDTQYF; DNA: TGTGCCAGCAGTGAAGGCGGGTTCACAGATACGCAGTATTTT
V: TRBV7-3; J: TRBJ1-1; size: .; D: TRBD1; CDR3: CASSLRSGTAGSNTEAFF; DNA: TGTGCCAGCAGCTTACGGTCCGGGACAGCCGGCTCGAACACTGAAGCTTTCTTT
V: TRBV6-1; J: TRBJ2-7; size: .; D: .; CDR3: CASSSSGYEQYF; DNA: TGTGCCAGCAGCTCATCCGGCTACGAGCAGTACTTC
V: TRBV15; J: TRBJ2-2; size: .; D: .; CDR3: CATSRDLGAGELFF; DNA: TGTGCCACCAGCAGAGATCTCGGAGCCGGGGAGCTGTTTTTT
V: TRBV5-1; J: TRBJ2-1; size: .; D: TRBD1; CDR3: CASSFGQGAEQFF; DNA: TGCGCCAGCAGCTTCGGACAGGGTGCTGAGCAGTTCTTC
V: TRBV15; J: TRBJ2-1; size: few; D: .; CDR3: CATSNFNNEQFF; DNA: TGTGCCACCAGCAACTTTAACAATGAGCAGTTCTTC
V: TRBV27; J: TRBJ1-2; size: .; D: .; CDR3: CASSLNREGYGYTF; DNA: TGTGCCAGCAGTTTAAACAGAGAAGGCTATGGCTACACCTTC
V: TRBV7-9; J: TRBJ1-2; size: .; D: TRBD1; CDR3: CASSSQDRVYGYTF; DNA: TGTGCCAGCAGCTCCCAGGACAGGGTCTATGGCTACACCTTC
V: TRBV7-9; J: TRBJ2-1; size: .; D: TRBD2; CDR3: CASSPPLRLAGSNEQFF; DNA: TGTGCCAGCAGCCCCCCGCTGAGACTAGCGGGAAGTAATGAGCAGTTCTTC
V: TRBV29-1; J: TRBJ1-5; size: .; D: TRBD1; CDR3: CSVAEGQINNQPQHF; DNA: TGCAGCGTTGCCGAGGGACAGATAAACAATCAGCCCCAGCATTTT
V: TRBV5-4; J: TRBJ2-2; size: .; D: .; CDR3: CASSQASTGELFF; DNA: TGTGCCAGCAGCCAAGCTAGCACCGGGGAGCTGTTTTTT
V: TRBV19; J: TRBJ1-5; size: few; D: TRBD1; CDR3: CASSTGGQGAMPQHF; DNA: TGTGCCAGTAGTACAGGAGGACAGGGGGCGATGCCCCAGCATTTT
V: TRBV19; J: TRBJ2-1; size: .; D: TRBD2; CDR3: CASSRLAGAVYNEQFF; DNA: TGTGCCAGTAGCCGACTAGCGGGAGCTGTCTACAATGAGCAGTTCTTC
V: TRBV25-1; J: TRBJ2-5; size: once; D: TRBD1; CDR3: CASSADRGLEETQYF; DNA: TGTGCCAGCAGTGCGGACAGGGGGCTTGAAGAGACCCAGTACTTC
V: TRBV18; J: TRBJ1-3; size: once; D: TRBD1; CDR3: CASSPRDRDSGNTIYF; DNA: TGTGCCAGCTCACCACGGGACAGAGACTCTGGAAACACCATATATTTT
V: TRBV28; J: TRBJ2-5; size: .; D: TRBD2; CDR3: CASSSAHLTSGSETQYF; DNA: TGTGCCAGCAGCTCAGCTCACTTGACTAGCGGGAGTGAGACCCAGTACTTC
V: TRBV5-1; J: TRBJ2-7; size: .; D: TRBD1; CDR3: CASSLEGQGYEQYF; DNA: TGCGCCAGCAGCTTGGAGGGACAGGGGTACGAGCAGTACTTC
V: TRBV2; J: TRBJ2-3; size: .; D: TRBD2; CDR3: CASSERSGRAFGTDTQYF; DNA: TGTGCCAGCAGTGAAAGAAGCGGGAGGGCTTTTGGCACAGATACGCAGTATTTT
V: TRBV18; J: TRBJ2-7; size: .; D: .; CDR3: CASSKGEHEQYF; DNA: TGTGCCAGCTCAAAGGGAGAGCACGAGCAGTACTTC
V: TRBV5-1; J: TRBJ2-7; size: .; D: .; CDR3: CASSSSFIGGMGYEQYF; DNA: TGCGCCAGCAGCTCATCATTCATCGGCGGGATGGGGTACGAGCAGTACTTC
V: TRBV5-1; J: TRBJ1-1; size: .; D: .; CDR3: CASSTSQGGGTEAFF; DNA: TGCGCCAGCAGCACCTCACAGGGCGGGGGGACTGAAGCTTTCTTT
V: TRBV7-3; J: TRBJ2-2; size: .; D: .; CDR3: CASSSTGNTGELFF; DNA: TGTGCCAGCAGTTCGACAGGGAACACCGGGGAGCTGTTTTTT
V: TRBV7-6; J: TRBJ1-3; size: .; D: .; CDR3: CASSRRSSGNTIYF; DNA: TGTGCCAGCAGTAGACGGAGCTCTGGAAACACCATATATTTT
V: TRBV29-1; J: TRBJ2-2; size: .; D: .; CDR3: CSVEAGANTGELFF; DNA: TGCAGCGTTGAGGCAGGGGCGAACACCGGGGAGCTGTTTTTT
V: TRBV6-4; J: TRBJ2-1; size: .; D: TRBD1; CDR3: CASSRQGSSYNEQFF; DNA: TGTGCCAGCAGTCGACAGGGGTCCTCCTACAATGAGCAGTTCTTC
V: TRBV10-2; J: TRBJ2-7; size: .; D: TRBD2; CDR3: CATRTSGSYEQYF; DNA: TGCGCCACCCGGACTAGCGGGAGCTACGAGCAGTACTTC
V: TRBV19; J: TRBJ2-7; size: .; D: TRBD2; CDR3: CASSDSSGTFSYEQYF; DNA: TGTGCCAGTAGTGACTCTAGCGGGACATTCTCCTACGAGCAGTACTTC
V: TRBV11-3; J: TRBJ2-3; size: .; D: .; CDR3: CASSLADTGTDTQYF; DNA: TGTGCCAGCAGCTTAGCGGACACCGGCACAGATACGCAGTATTTT
V: TRBV7-3; J: TRBJ2-3; size: .; D: .; CDR3: CASSLTRMTESRGDTQYF; DNA: TGTGCCAGCAGCTTAACGCGTATGACAGAGAGCCGGGGGGATACGCAGTATTTT
V: TRBV7-3; J: TRBJ2-7; size: few; D: .; CDR3: CASTPTSYEQYF; DNA: TGTGCCAGCACCCCCACTAGTTACGAGCAGTACTTC
V: TRBV28; J: TRBJ2-2; size: .; D: TRBD2; CDR3: CASSSPGLARGTGELFF; DNA: TGTGCCAGCAGTTCCCCGGGACTAGCGAGAGGAACCGGGGAGCTGTTTTTT
V: TRBV10-3; J: TRBJ2-7; size: once; D: .; CDR3: CAISDPTGSYEQYF; DNA: TGTGCCATCAGTGACCCTACAGGGTCCTACGAGCAGTACTTC
V: TRBV7-9; J: TRBJ1-1; size: .; D: .; CDR3: CASRDSGRSRNPEAFF; DNA: TGTGCCAGCAGAGATTCTGGGAGGTCGAGGAACCCTGAAGCTTTCTTT
V: TRBV28; J: TRBJ2-2; size: .; D: .; CDR3: CASLPFTGAGELFF; DNA: TGTGCCAGCCTTCCATTTACGGGGGCCGGGGAGCTGTTTTTT
V: TRBV11-2; J: TRBJ1-5; size: .; D: TRBD1; CDR3: CASSLGQGAYQPQHF; DNA: TGTGCCAGCAGCTTAGGACAGGGGGCGTATCAGCCCCAGCATTTT
V: TRBV2; J: TRBJ2-6; size: few; D: TRBD2; CDR3: CASSLVSGRAAGANVLTF; DNA: TGTGCCAGCAGTCTCGTTAGCGGGAGGGCTGCTGGGGCCAACGTCCTGACTTTC
V: TRBV2; J: TRBJ2-7; size: .; D: TRBD1; CDR3: CASSGFPGQTYEQYF; DNA: TGTGCCAGCAGTGGGTTCCCGGGACAGACCTACGAGCAGTACTTC
V: TRBV19; J: TRBJ1-1; size: many; D: .; CDR3: CASSIQGINTEAFF; DNA: TGTGCCAGTAGTATTCAGGGAATCAACACTGAAGCTTTCTTT
V: TRBV4-1; J: TRBJ2-2; size: .; D: TRBD2; CDR3: CASSLRGGLFF; DNA: TGCGCCAGCAGCCTGCGCGGGGGGCTGTTTTTT
V: TRBV9; J: TRBJ1-4; size: .; D: .; CDR3: CASSVEAGDEKLFF; DNA: TGTGCCAGCAGCGTAGAGGCAGGGGACGAAAAACTGTTTTTT
V: TRBV5-1; J: TRBJ2-1; size: .; D: .; CDR3: CASSPGVARYNEQFF; DNA: TGCGCCAGCAGCCCCGGGGTAGCGAGATACAATGAGCAGTTCTTC
V: TRBV5-1; J: TRBJ2-1; size: .; D: .; CDR3: CASSATLEEVNEQFF; DNA: TGCGCCAGCAGCGCGACACTAGAAGAAGTCAATGAGCAGTTCTTC
V: TRBV11-2; J: TRBJ1-1; size: .; D: TRBD1; CDR3: CASSLHPGTANTEAFF; DNA: TGTGCCAGCAGCTTACACCCCGGGACAGCGAACACTGAAGCTTTCTTT
V: TRBV27; J: TRBJ2-7; size: once; D: TRBD2; CDR3: CASSGLAGDDYEQYF; DNA: TGTGCCAGCTCGGGACTAGCGGGAGATGACTACGAGCAGTACTTC
V: TRBV25-1; J: TRBJ1-1; size: .; D: TRBD1; CDR3: CASSEYDRDNTEAFF; DNA: TGTGCCAGCAGTGAATATGACAGGGATAATACTGAAGCTTTCTTT
V: TRBV7-9; J: TRBJ2-2; size: many; D: .; CDR3: CASSFTGGTGELFF; DNA: TGTGCCAGCAGCTTCACCGGGGGCACCGGGGAGCTGTTTTTT